These T cell receptor beta chains were read from a single sample in a study of blood T cell repertoires in COVID-19. Libraries were prepared by immunoSEQ multiplex PCR; TCRdb keeps only in-frame clonotypes and omits some of them. Found here are roughly 61,000 clones, around 92% of them singletons; the top ten hold approximately 2.5%. The sequencing sample was made of peripheral blood. The source is a man aged 55-75 years with acute or convalescent COVID-19. The CDR3 runs from the conserved cysteine through the conserved F or W. The D gene is left open where the match is weak. Only part of the rows carry a size: once, few, many, or a class if the clone is expanded.

TRBJ2-7 | NA | 15 | TRBD2 | TRBV5-1 | CASSLRLAGSYEQYF | TGCGCCAGCAGCTTGAGGCTAGCGGGATCCTACGAGCAGTACTTC
TRBJ2-1 | NA | 15 | TRBD2 | TRBV11-2 | CASSPGTSGSNEQFF | TGTGCCAGCAGCCCTGGGACTAGCGGTTCCAATGAGCAGTTCTTC
TRBJ2-1 | NA | 14 | TRBD2 | TRBV7-2 | CASSPTGLAGEAVF | TGTGCCAGCAGCCCGACGGGACTAGCGGGAGAAGCGGTCTTC
TRBJ1-5 | NA | 15 | TRBD1 | TRBV7-2 | CASSLDTGGRQPQHF | TGTGCCAGCAGCTTAGATACAGGGGGCAGACAGCCCCAGCATTTT
TRBJ2-2 | NA | 14 | TRBD2 | TRBV6-2/TRBV6-3 | CASSRDYVAGELFF | TGTGCCAGCAGTAGGGACTATGTGGCCGGGGAGCTGTTTTTT
TRBJ1-5 | NA | 13 | TRBD1 | TRBV18 | CASSTGGFQPQHF | TGTGCCAGCTCAACAGGGGGCTTTCAGCCCCAGCATTTT
TRBJ1-4 | NA | 14 | NA | TRBV7-9 | CASSSIGLREVLFF | TGTGCCAGCAGCTCTATAGGCCTCCGGGAGGTACTGTTTTTT
TRBJ2-7 | NA | 16 | NA | TRBV7-3 | CASSLSGRTAPYEQYF | TGTGCCAGCAGCCTAAGTGGCAGGACAGCCCCCTACGAGCAGTACTTC
TRBJ1-4 | NA | 15 | TRBD1 | TRBV5-1 | CASSLGTGRVEKLFF | TGCGCCAGCAGCTTGGGGACAGGACGGGTTGAAAAACTGTTTTTT
TRBJ2-7 | few | 14 | TRBD1 | TRBV7-3 | CASSLRTGGYEQYF | TGTGCCAGCAGCCTAAGGACAGGGGGCTACGAGCAGTACTTC
TRBJ1-2 | NA | 15 | NA | TRBV5-5 | CASSLGAETGYGYTF | TGTGCCAGCAGCTTGGGGGCGGAAACAGGGTACGGCTACACCTTC
TRBJ1-5 | NA | 13 | TRBD1 | TRBV19 | CASTTGLHQPQHF | TGTGCCAGTACGACAGGGTTACATCAGCCCCAGCATTTT
TRBJ2-1 | NA | 16 | NA | TRBV24-1 | CATSDLSSPALNEQFF | TGTGCCACCAGTGATTTAAGTAGCCCGGCCCTCAATGAGCAGTTCTTC
TRBJ2-1 | NA | 15 | NA | TRBV2 | CASSEVRGSYNEQFF | TGTGCCAGCAGTGAGGTCCGGGGCTCCTACAATGAGCAGTTCTTC
TRBJ2-1 | NA | 13 | NA | TRBV5-4 | CASSLRGINEQFF | TGTGCCAGCAGCTTGAGAGGGATCAATGAGCAGTTCTTC
TRBJ2-1 | NA | 17 | TRBD2 | TRBV5-1 | CASSQGLAGANGNEQFF | TGCGCCAGCAGCCAAGGACTAGCGGGGGCTAATGGCAATGAGCAGTTCTTC
TRBJ1-1 | NA | 14 | TRBD1 | TRBV9 | CASSLGQGATEAFF | TGTGCCAGCAGCTTGGGACAGGGGGCCACTGAAGCTTTCTTT
TRBJ2-7 | NA | 14 | NA | TRBV7-2 | CASSLGVPPYEQYF | TGTGCCAGCAGCCTGGGCGTTCCCCCCTACGAGCAGTACTTC
TRBJ2-6 | NA | 19 | NA | TRBV6-2/TRBV6-3 | CASSYSRRALVVGANVLTF | TGTGCCAGCAGTTACTCGCGGCGGGCGCTGGTTGTTGGGGCCAACGTCCTGACTTTC
TRBJ2-7 | NA | 14 | NA | TRBV7-2 | CASSLNGPKGEQYF | TGTGCCAGCAGCTTAAACGGCCCTAAGGGGGAGCAGTACTTC
TRBJ2-1 | NA | 12 | NA | TRBV28 | CASSLFLNEQFF | TGTGCCAGCAGTTTATTTCTGAATGAGCAGTTCTTC
TRBJ2-1 | once | 13 | TRBD2 | TRBV6-5 | CASNPSGNNEQFF | TGTGCCAGCAATCCTAGCGGAAACAATGAGCAGTTCTTC
TRBJ1-5 | NA | 15 | NA | TRBV5-5 | CASSLAYGTDQPQHF | TGTGCCAGCAGCCTCGCGTACGGGACTGATCAGCCCCAGCATTTT
TRBJ1-1 | NA | 14 | TRBD1 | TRBV2 | CASSETGGLTEAFF | TGTGCCAGCAGCGAGACAGGGGGCCTCACTGAAGCTTTCTTT
TRBJ2-7 | NA | 14 | TRBD1 | TRBV28 | CASSRGQASYEQYF | TGTGCCAGCAGCCGTGGACAGGCCTCCTACGAGCAGTACTTC
TRBJ2-1 | NA | 16 | TRBD2 | TRBV28 | CASRPQFYGGDNEQFF | TGTGCCAGCAGGCCGCAATTTTACGGGGGGGACAATGAGCAGTTCTTC
TRBJ2-3 | NA | 15 | TRBD2 | TRBV7-2 | CASSLSSGTSDTQYF | TGTGCCAGCAGCTTATCGAGCGGGACGTCAGATACGCAGTATTTT
TRBJ2-7 | NA | 13 | TRBD1 | TRBV5-4 | CASSTGVSYEQYF | TGTGCCAGCAGCACAGGGGTTTCGTACGAGCAGTACTTC
TRBJ2-1 | NA | 18 | TRBD2 | TRBV5-1 | CASSRGPGGLSSYNEQFF | TGCGCCAGCAGCCGAGGACCGGGAGGCCTGAGCTCCTACAATGAGCAGTTCTTC
TRBJ2-5 | NA | 15 | NA | TRBV9 | CASSVGGRGEETQYF | TGTGCCAGCAGCGTAGGTGGCAGGGGGGAAGAGACCCAGTACTTC
TRBJ2-3 | once | 15 | TRBD2 | TRBV5-1 | CASSWQAGETDTQYF | TGCGCCAGCAGCTGGCAAGCGGGAGAAACAGATACGCAGTATTTT
TRBJ2-7 | NA | 14 | NA | TRBV19 | CASSIGRGEFEQYF | TGTGCCAGTAGTATCGGCAGGGGCGAGTTCGAGCAGTACTTC
TRBJ2-7 | NA | 14 | NA | TRBV6-5 | CASSYTQGNYEQYF | TGTGCCAGCAGTTACACCCAGGGAAACTACGAGCAGTACTTC
TRBJ2-7 | NA | 13 | NA | TRBV5-1 | CASSLASGVEQYF | TGCGCCAGCAGCTTGGCTTCGGGTGTCGAGCAGTACTTC
TRBJ2-1 | NA | 17 | NA | TRBV11-3 | CASSLDWASPDYNEQFF | TGTGCCAGCAGCTTAGATTGGGCGTCCCCCGACTACAATGAGCAGTTCTTC
TRBJ2-7 | NA | 13 | TRBD1 | TRBV7-2 | CASSFDRGGEQYF | TGTGCCAGCAGCTTCGACAGGGGTGGCGAGCAGTACTTC
TRBJ2-7 | NA | 13 | TRBD1 | TRBV29-1 | CSVARTGAYEQYF | TGCAGCGTGGCCCGGACAGGGGCCTACGAGCAGTACTTC
TRBJ2-1 | NA | 15 | TRBD2 | TRBV19 | CASSIVLAGRNEQFF | TGTGCCAGTAGTATAGTACTAGCGGGAAGGAATGAGCAGTTCTTC